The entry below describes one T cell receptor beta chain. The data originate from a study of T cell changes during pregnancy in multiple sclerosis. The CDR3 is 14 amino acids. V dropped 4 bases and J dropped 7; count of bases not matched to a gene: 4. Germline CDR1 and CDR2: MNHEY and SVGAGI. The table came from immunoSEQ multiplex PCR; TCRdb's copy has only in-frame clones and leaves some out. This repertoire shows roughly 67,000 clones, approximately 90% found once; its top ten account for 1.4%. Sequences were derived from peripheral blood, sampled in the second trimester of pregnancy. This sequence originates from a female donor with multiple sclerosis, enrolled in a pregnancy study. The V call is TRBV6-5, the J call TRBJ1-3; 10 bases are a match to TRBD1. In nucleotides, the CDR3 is TGTGCCAGCAGTTTGACAGGGGGCCGGAACACCATATATTTT. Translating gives CASSLTGGRNTIYF.